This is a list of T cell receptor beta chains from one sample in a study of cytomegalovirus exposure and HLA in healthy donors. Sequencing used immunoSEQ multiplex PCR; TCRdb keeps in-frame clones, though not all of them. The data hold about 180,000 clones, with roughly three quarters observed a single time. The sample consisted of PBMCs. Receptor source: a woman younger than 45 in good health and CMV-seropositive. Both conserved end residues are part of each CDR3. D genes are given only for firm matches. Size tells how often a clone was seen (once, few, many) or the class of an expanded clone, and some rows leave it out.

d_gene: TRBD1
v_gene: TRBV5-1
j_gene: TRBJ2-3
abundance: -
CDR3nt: TGCGCCAGCAGCTTAGGACAGGGGGATACGCAGTATTTT
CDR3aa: CASSLGQGDTQYF

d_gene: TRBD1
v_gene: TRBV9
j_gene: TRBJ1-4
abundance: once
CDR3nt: TGTGCCAGCAGCGTAGGGTCAGACAGGGGACGAGAAAAACTGTTTTTT
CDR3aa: CASSVGSDRGREKLFF

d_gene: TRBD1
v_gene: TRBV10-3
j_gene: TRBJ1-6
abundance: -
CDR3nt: TGTGCCATCAGTGAGCGGTCGGACAGGGGGCTTAATTCACCCCTCCACTTT
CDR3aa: CAISERSDRGLNSPLHF

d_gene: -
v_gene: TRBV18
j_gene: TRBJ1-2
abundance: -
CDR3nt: TGTGCCAGCTCACCTGCGTGGGGACATAGTGAGAATAACTATGGCTACACCTTC
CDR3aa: CASSPAWGHSENNYGYTF

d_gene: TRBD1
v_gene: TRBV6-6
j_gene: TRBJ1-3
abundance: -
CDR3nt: TGTGCCAGCAGTTACTCACAGGGGCGCGGAAACACCATATATTTT
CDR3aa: CASSYSQGRGNTIYF

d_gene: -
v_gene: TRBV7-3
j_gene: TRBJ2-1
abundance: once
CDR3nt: TGTGCCAGCAGCTTATACGGGGGGCAATACAATGAGCAGTTCTTC
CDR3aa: CASSLYGGQYNEQFF

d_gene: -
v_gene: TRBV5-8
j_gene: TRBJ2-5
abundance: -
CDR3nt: TGTGCCAGCAGCTTGGTTCACACCAAAGAGACCCAGTACTTC
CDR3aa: CASSLVHTKETQYF

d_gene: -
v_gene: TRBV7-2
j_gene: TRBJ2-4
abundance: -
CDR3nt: TGTGCCAGCAGCTATTCGGGGGTGGGGGGCATTCAGTACTTC
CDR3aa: CASSYSGVGGIQYF

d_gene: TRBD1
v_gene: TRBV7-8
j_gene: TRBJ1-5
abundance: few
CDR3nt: TGTGCCAGCAGCCCCGGGCGGGGGGGACAGGGGGGAAGGGACAAGCATTTT
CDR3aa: CASSPGRGGQGGRDKHF

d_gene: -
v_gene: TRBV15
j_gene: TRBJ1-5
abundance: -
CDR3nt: TGTGCCACCAGCAGGGGGGGACCCTACAATCAGCCCCAGCATTTT
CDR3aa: CATSRGGPYNQPQHF

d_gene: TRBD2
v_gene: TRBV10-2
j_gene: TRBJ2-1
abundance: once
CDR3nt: TGCGCCAGCAGTGAGATCCTAGCGGGGGCTTCCTACAATGAGCAGTTCTTC
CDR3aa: CASSEILAGASYNEQFF

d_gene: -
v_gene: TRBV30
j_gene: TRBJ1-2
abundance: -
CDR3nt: TGTGCCTGGAGTCCCGTCCGAGGAGGCTCTGGCTACACCTTC
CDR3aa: CAWSPVRGGSGYTF

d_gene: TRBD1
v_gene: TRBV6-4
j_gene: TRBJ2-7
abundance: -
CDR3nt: TGTGCCAGCAGTGACATAGCAATTCCGGGACAGTTCTACGAGCAGTACTTC
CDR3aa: CASSDIAIPGQFYEQYF

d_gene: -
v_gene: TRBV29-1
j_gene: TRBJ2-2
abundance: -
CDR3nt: TGCAGCGTTGGGAGAGCGAAAGGGGAGCTGTTTTTT
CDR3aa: CSVGRAKGELFF

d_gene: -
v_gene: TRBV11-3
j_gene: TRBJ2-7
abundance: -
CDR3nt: TGTGCCAGCAGCTTTACACACAGGGGAGGCGAGCAGTACTTC
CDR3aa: CASSFTHRGGEQYF

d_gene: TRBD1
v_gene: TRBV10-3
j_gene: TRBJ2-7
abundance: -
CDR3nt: TGTGCCATCAGGGGGACAGGGGGCTCCTACGAGCAGTACTTC
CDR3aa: CAIRGTGGSYEQYF

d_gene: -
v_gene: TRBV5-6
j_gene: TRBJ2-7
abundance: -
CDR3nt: TGTGCCAGCAGCTTAGGAGGTTTCTCCTACGAGCAGTACTTC
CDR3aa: CASSLGGFSYEQYF

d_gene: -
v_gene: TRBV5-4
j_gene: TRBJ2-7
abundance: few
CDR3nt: TGTGCCAGCAGCCAAGAGGGTCCGGCGGGGAGCTCCTACGAGCAGTACTTC
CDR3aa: CASSQEGPAGSSYEQYF

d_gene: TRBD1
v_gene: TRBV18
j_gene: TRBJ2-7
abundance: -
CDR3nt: TGTGCCAGCTCACCCACCCCCGGCTGGACAGGCTACGAGCAGTACTTC
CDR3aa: CASSPTPGWTGYEQYF

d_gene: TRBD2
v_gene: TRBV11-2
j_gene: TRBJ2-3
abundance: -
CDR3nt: TGTGCCAGCAGCGGAAGGACTAGCGGGGGGGAGGGGCCAGATACGCAGTATTTT
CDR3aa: CASSGRTSGGEGPDTQYF

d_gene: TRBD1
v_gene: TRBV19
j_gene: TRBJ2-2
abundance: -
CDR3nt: TGTGCCAGTGGGCCGGGACAGTACACCGGGGAGCTGTTTTTT
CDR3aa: CASGPGQYTGELFF

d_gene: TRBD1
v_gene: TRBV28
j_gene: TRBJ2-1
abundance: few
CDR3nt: TGTGCCAGCAGTCTTGCCGGGACAGCTCTCAATGAGCAGTTCTTC
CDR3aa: CASSLAGTALNEQFF

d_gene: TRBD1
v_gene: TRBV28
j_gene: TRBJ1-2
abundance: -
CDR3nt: TGTGCCAGCGGCAGGGGGCAGGGTGGCTACACCTTC
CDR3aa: CASGRGQGGYTF

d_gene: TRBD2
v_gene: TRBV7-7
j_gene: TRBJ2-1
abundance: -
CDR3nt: TGTGTCAGCAGCCCGGGACTAGCGCCCGCCCGGGAGCAGTTCTTC
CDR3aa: CVSSPGLAPAREQFF

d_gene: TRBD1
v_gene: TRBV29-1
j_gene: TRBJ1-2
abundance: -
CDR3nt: TGCAGCGTTGAAGGGGGACAGGGAGCAGGAAGGTTTGGCTACACCTTC
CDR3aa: CSVEGGQGAGRFGYTF

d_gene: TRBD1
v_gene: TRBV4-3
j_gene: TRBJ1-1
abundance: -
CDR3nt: TGCGCCAGCAGCCCAGGAAGGGGGCAGGGAACTGAAGCTTTCTTT
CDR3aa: CASSPGRGQGTEAFF

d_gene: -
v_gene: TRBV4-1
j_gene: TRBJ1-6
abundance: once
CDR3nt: TGCGCCAGCAGCCAAGGACAGGCGGCTTCCTATAATTCACCCCTCCACTTT
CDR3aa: CASSQGQAASYNSPLHF

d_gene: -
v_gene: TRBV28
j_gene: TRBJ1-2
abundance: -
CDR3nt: TGTGCCAGCAGCTCCAGGGGCAGTAATGGCCACACCTTC
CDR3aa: CASSSRGSNGHTF

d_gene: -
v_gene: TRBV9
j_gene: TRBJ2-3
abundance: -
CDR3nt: TGTGCCAGCAGCGGAGGGGGAGGGAAGCGGGGATCAGATACGCAGTATTTT
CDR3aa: CASSGGGGKRGSDTQYF

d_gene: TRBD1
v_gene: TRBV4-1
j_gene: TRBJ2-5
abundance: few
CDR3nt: TGCGCCAGCAGCCCCCAGGGGGCCATCAGGGAGACCCAGTACTTC
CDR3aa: CASSPQGAIRETQYF

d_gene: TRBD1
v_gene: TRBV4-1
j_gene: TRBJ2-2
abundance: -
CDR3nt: TGCGCCAGCAGCCCCCGACAGGGTGGGAACACCGGGGAGCTGTTTTTT
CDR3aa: CASSPRQGGNTGELFF

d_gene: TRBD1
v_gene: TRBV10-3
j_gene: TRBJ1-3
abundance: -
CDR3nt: TGTGCCATCTCGCAGGACAGGGTTGACTCTGGAAACACCATATATTTT
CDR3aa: CAISQDRVDSGNTIYF

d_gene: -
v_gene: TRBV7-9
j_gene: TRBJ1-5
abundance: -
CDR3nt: TGTGCCAGCAGCCTAGTCGATCAGCCCCAGCATTTT
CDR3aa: CASSLVDQPQHF

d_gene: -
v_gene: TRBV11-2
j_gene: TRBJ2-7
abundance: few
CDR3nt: TGTGCCAGCAGCTTAGCATCAGGGGCCCACGAGCAGTACTTC
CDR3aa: CASSLASGAHEQYF

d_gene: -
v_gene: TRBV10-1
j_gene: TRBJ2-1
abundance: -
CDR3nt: TGCGCCAGCAGCCCTGGCCCCTACAATGAGCAGTTCTTC
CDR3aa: CASSPGPYNEQFF